Each of the 5 T cell receptor beta chains below was sequenced from the same sample in a study of T-cell reconstitution after alpha-beta-depleted transplantation in children. Unique molecular identifiers were incorporated into the prepared TCRbeta library. One entry per CDR3 protein results from TCRdb running MiXCR on the PCR reads. This sample has approximately 800,000 distinct CDR3 sequences, with roughly 15% found just once. Sample: PBMCs, mostly from graft donor cells, taken 360 days after TCRalphabeta/CD19-depleted stem cell transplant. Source of these receptors: a male patient aged 10-17 years who had a stem cell transplant for acute lymphoblastic leukemia, so the T cells may come from the graft donor.

There are many counts of this clonotype. The genes are TRBV20-1 and TRBJ2-3, with 9 nucleotides matching TRBD2. This CDR3 contains 17 residues. Germline CDR1 reads DFQATT; CDR2 reads SNEGSKA (reference sequence). The V and J ends lost 3 bases and 3 bases, in that order; junction bases with no gene match: 13. CDR3 protein: CSARVPSGGGGTDTQYF. For the CDR3, the DNA is TGCAGTGCTAGGGTTCCCAGCGGCGGGGGGGGGACAGATACGCAGTATTTT.

The chain is built from TRBV20-1 and TRBJ2-2, with 11 bases that match TRBD2. V shed 5 bases and J 6 bases; nucleotides not matched to a gene: 11. The CDR3 spans 16 residues. From germline, CDR1 is DFQATT and CDR2 SNEGSKA (reference sequence). The CDR3 DNA sequence: TGCAGTGCTTATGTTACTAGCGGGAGTCCCCCCGGGGAGCTGTTTTTT. It translates to CSAYVTSGSPPGELFF.

Concerning this clonotype: Since a much larger clone is just one base distant, this may be a read error. The chain carries TRBV4-1 and TRBJ2-7; D not certain. Germline values: CDR1 MGHRA, CDR2 YSYEKL. Trimming shortened V by 0 bases and J by 6 bases, and 12 bases separated the two germline ends. The CDR3 is 14 residues long. CDR3 region: CASSQEGRAFEQYF. The CDR3 DNA follows: TGCGCCAGCAGCCAAGAGGGCAGAGCCTTCGAGCAGTACTTC.

This chain connects TRBV14 to TRBJ2-7; D ambiguous. The CDR3 has 12 amino acids. Trimming left V 4 bases short and J 4 bases short, with 8 bases between. The germline gives CDR1 SGHDN, CDR2 FVKESK. The CDR3 sequence is CASSPSIYEQYF. The DNA of the CDR3 is TGTGCCAGCAGCCCATCCATATACGAGCAGTACTTC.

The chain couples TRBV5-1 to TRBJ2-2; 7 bases fit TRBD2. Looked up from germline, CDR1 is SGHRS and CDR2 is YFSETQ. CDR3 size: 19 residues. Unmatched junction bases numbered 18, after V lost 4 bases and J lost 3 bases. The chain's CDR3 is CASSGPYREALRYTGELFF. Here the CDR3 DNA reads TGCGCCAGCAGCGGACCCTACCGGGAGGCCCTCCGGTACACCGGGGAGCTGTTTTTT.